This T cell receptor (beta chain) was captured in a study of T cell responses to AZD1222 COVID-19 vaccine. At the level of the study: Pooled together were second doses at about 4 or about 12 weeks. Notes on the study in general: At 160-218 and 743-854, vaccine-associated CD4 TCRs were dominant, and they spanned spike.

With regard to this clone: Its matching antigen is unknown.

The CDR3 consists of 15 residues. Germline V gene data show CDR1 as SQVTM and CDR2 as ANQGSEA. Trimming shortened V by 0 bases and J by 7 bases, and 18 bases separated the two germline ends. TCRdb keeps only in-frame clones here, not all; method: immunoSEQ multiplex PCR. This sample has roughly 140,000 clones; 90% occur once, and the top ten carry about 3.5%. The material was peripheral blood, obtained on day 0 of AZD1222 vaccination. The TCR comes from an adult in good health. The chain links TRBV29-1 to TRBJ2-5; D may be TRBD2 (5 bases). In DNA, the CDR3 is TGCAGCGTTGAAGATCCTAGGGCTTGGGCGGGGACCCAGTACTTC. Translated, it gives CSVEDPRAWAGTQYF.